This T cell receptor beta chain is from a study of T cell changes during pregnancy in multiple sclerosis. This CDR3 is 14 amino acids long. From germline, CDR1 is SEHNR and CDR2 FQNEAQ (reference sequence). Losses at the gene ends were 1 base for V and 8 bases for J; bases not matched to a gene: 5. Generated by immunoSEQ multiplex PCR, the TCRdb table keeps only in-frame clones and is missing some. In the table there are around 58,000 clones, around nine tenths of which are singletons. This clonotype originated in a female donor with multiple sclerosis, enrolled in a pregnancy study. The genes are TRBV7-9 and TRBJ1-2; 9 bases are shared with TRBD1. Sequencing used peripheral blood, obtained before pregnancy. The CDR3 DNA reads TGTGCCAGCAGCTTAGGGGGACAGGGACAGGGCTACACCTTC. It codes for CASSLGGQGQGYTF.